The rows below give T cell receptor beta chains drawn from one sample of a study of identical twins. A single record per CDR3 protein comes from TCRdb applying MiXCR to the 5' RACE reads. The sample shows over 250,000 distinct CDR3 sequences, around 9.7% of them seen only once. This sample also appeared in a second study, on yellow fever vaccine responses in identical twins.

Sequencing was performed on CD8+ T cells sorted from blood. Receptor source: a woman aged 18-30 years in good health. CDR3s include the opening cysteine and the closing phenylalanine or tryptophan. The order of the fields is D gene, clone size, V gene, J gene, CDR3 DNA, CDR3 protein. The D gene is left open where the match is weak. Rows may omit the clone size; those that give it use once, few, many or a size class.

>NA|few|TRBV10-3|TRBJ2-3
TGTGCCATCAGTGAGTTACCGGGACTCGAAACTAGCACAGATACGCAGTATTTT
CAISELPGLETSTDTQYF
>NA|NA|TRBV15|TRBJ2-4
TGTGCCACCAGCAGAGGGCCAGGGGATACGTCGTACTTC
CATSRGPGDTSYF
>NA|NA|TRBV7-2|TRBJ2-7
TGTGCCAGCAGCTTTCCTGGGACAACCGAAACCTACGAGCAGTACTTC
CASSFPGTTETYEQYF
>NA|few|TRBV27|TRBJ2-1
TGTGCCAGCACTCAGGGAAGCTCCTACAATGAGCAGTTCTTC
CASTQGSSYNEQFF
>NA|NA|TRBV24-1|TRBJ1-1
TGTGCCACCAGTGATTTATCGTACACTGAAGCTTTCTTT
CATSDLSYTEAFF
>TRBD1|few|TRBV6-5|TRBJ1-5
TGTGCCAGCAGTTACACCACAGGGGACGAGGTGCCCCAGCATTTT
CASSYTTGDEVPQHF
>NA|NA|TRBV5-5|TRBJ1-1
TGTGCCAGCAGCCCTTATCCACCGGGTAACACTGAAGCTTTCTTT
CASSPYPPGNTEAFF
>NA|NA|TRBV7-9|TRBJ2-1
TGTGCCAGCAGCCCAAGCCAGAGCGCGGGGCGTGAGCAGTTCTTC
CASSPSQSAGREQFF
>NA|many|TRBV7-8|TRBJ2-7
TGTGCCAGCAGCATAAACCTAGACCCCGCCGAGCAGTACTTC
CASSINLDPAEQYF
>NA|NA|TRBV11-2|TRBJ2-5
TGTGCCAGCAGCGTCCTCGTAGAGACCCAGTACTTC
CASSVLVETQYF
>NA|many|TRBV29-1|TRBJ2-7
TGCAGCGTTGAAGGGGGGACGGAGCCGACCTACGAGCAGTACTTC
CSVEGGTEPTYEQYF
>NA|few|TRBV4-2|TRBJ2-7
TGTGCCAGCAGCCAGGGATGGACTGGAAGCTCCTACGAGCAGTACTTC
CASSQGWTGSSYEQYF
>TRBD2|few|TRBV29-1|TRBJ2-3
TGCAGCGTGGACAGTGTGTCAAGGACTAGCGGGGGAAGGTTTAGCACAGATACGCAGTATTTT
CSVDSVSRTSGGRFSTDTQYF
>NA|NA|TRBV27|TRBJ2-7
TGTGCCAGCAGTTATTTTCCCAATGACGAGCAGTACTTC
CASSYFPNDEQYF
>NA|few|TRBV7-8|TRBJ2-3
TGTGCCAGCAGCTTATATGAATGGCTAGGAGTAGTGTTAGGCCCAGATACGCAGTATTTT
CASSLYEWLGVVLGPDTQYF
>NA|few|TRBV15|TRBJ1-1
TGTGCCACCAGCAGTGTGAACACTGAAGCTTTCTTT
CATSSVNTEAFF
>NA|many|TRBV2|TRBJ2-7
TGTGCCAGCAGTGGTGAGGCCAGCTCCTACGAGCAGTACTTC
CASSGEASSYEQYF
>NA|NA|TRBV5-4|TRBJ2-7
TGTGCCAGCAGCCGTTCGAGGGACGAGCAGTACTTC
CASSRSRDEQYF
>NA|NA|TRBV19|TRBJ1-5
TGTGCCAGTAGTATAAGTAGTGGTAGCAATCAGCCCCAGCATTTT
CASSISSGSNQPQHF
>TRBD2|NA|TRBV29-1|TRBJ2-3
TGCAGCGTTGAAGATCAAGCGGGAGGAGGGACAGATACGCAGTATTTT
CSVEDQAGGGTDTQYF
>TRBD2|many|TRBV28|TRBJ2-3
TGTGCCAGCAGTCTAGCGGGAGGGCCAGATACGCAGTATTTT
CASSLAGGPDTQYF
>NA|NA|TRBV7-3|TRBJ2-3
TGTGCCAGCAGCTTAACGGCGGAAACAGATACGCAGTATTTT
CASSLTAETDTQYF
>NA|NA|TRBV15|TRBJ2-5
TGTGCCACCAGCGGGGGACTCTCCGGGGAGACCCAGTACTTC
CATSGGLSGETQYF
>TRBD2|NA|TRBV3-1|TRBJ2-3
TGTGCCAGCAGCCAAGATACCGGGGGGAGCACAGATACGCAGTATTTT
CASSQDTGGSTDTQYF
>NA|NA|TRBV6-2/TRBV6-3|TRBJ1-1
TGTGCCAGCAGTTACTCGTTGGGGAGGGGTGACACTGAAGCTTTCTTT
CASSYSLGRGDTEAFF
>NA|few|TRBV4-2|TRBJ2-6
TGTGCCAGCAGCCTTTACCACTCTGGGGCCAACGTCCTGACTTTC
CASSLYHSGANVLTF
>TRBD1|NA|TRBV19|TRBJ2-7
TGTGCCAGTAGCCATCCGGGACAGACTGACTACGAGCAGTACTTC
CASSHPGQTDYEQYF